The 27 T cell receptor beta chains given below trace back to one sample, sequenced in a study of Graves' ophthalmopathy and Graves' hyperthyroidism (dated by TCRdb to 2016 to 2018). The instrument given in TCRdb is Illumina HiSeq 2000. For repertoire sequencing, TCR beta CDR3 regions were amplified from RNA transcripts. HTBI primers and the Qiagen OneStep RT-PCR kit were used in a first-round RT-PCR, which was followed by a second-round multiplex PCR, size selection and purification. TCRdb applied fastp at Q25 and MiXCR to the public reads, then kept only in-frame beta chains. Records with the same CDR3 protein are collapsed into one entry carrying the most frequent genes and DNA. This sample comprises 600,000 to 950,000 distinct CDR3 sequences, roughly 40% of them detected only once. Of the sample, roughly 45% falls within the top ten clones. The sequencing sample was made of peripheral blood. These TCRs come from an adult man with Graves' ophthalmopathy.

This clonotype was counted many times. This sequence joins TRBV29-1 and TRBJ2-7; D is unresolved. The CDR3 spans 12 residues. Trimming removed 0 bases at V and 5 bases at J, with 8 bases between. CDR1 is SQVTM, CDR2 ANQGSEA, per germline. The CDR3 loop is CSVEDGEDEQYF. The CDR3 DNA is TGCAGCGTTGAAGATGGTGAGGACGAGCAGTACTTC.

The CDR3 DNA follows: TGTGCCACCAGCAGTGTCGCGTTCGACGAGCAGTACTTC. Protein: CATSSVAFDEQYF. V usage is TRBV15 and J usage is TRBJ2-7; D ambiguous. Germline assignment: CDR1 LNHNV and CDR2 YYDKDF (reference sequence). This CDR3 region has 13 residues. The V end lost 3 bases, the J end lost 5 bases, and 11 bases lay between the germline ends. Variable domain in full (rest from reference TRBV15 and TRBJ2-7): DAMVIQNPRYQVTQFGKPVTLSCSQTLNHNVMYWYQQKSSQAPKLLFHYYDKDFNNEADTPDNFQSRRPNTSFCFLDIRSPGLGDTAMYLCATSSVAFDEQYFGPGTRLTVT.

This clonotype came up many times. This chain connects TRBV7-9 to TRBJ1-2; no definite D call. The CDR3 is 14 residues long. CDR1 is SEHNR and CDR2 is FQNEAQ in the germline V gene (reference sequence). Trimming took off 5 bases at V and 4 bases at J, with 14 bases between the two ends. CDR3 coding DNA: TGTGCCAGCAGCCCGACCTCAGGAGGCTATGGCTACACCTTC. Amino acids: CASSPTSGGYGYTF.

Regarding this clonotype: This may be a read error: a much more frequent sequence differs by one nucleotide. The CDR3 spells CASSQAPVTGDGYTF. Here the CDR3 DNA reads TGTGCCAGCAGCCAAGCTCCCGTAACAGGCGATGGCTACACCTTC. This chain uses TRBV14 with TRBJ1-2; D is perhaps TRBD1 (5 bases). Trimming cost V 1 base and J 6 bases, with 15 bases left between them. The CDR3 has 15 residues. The V gene's germline CDR1 is SGHDN and CDR2 FVKESK.

The J gene is TRBJ2-5, the V gene TRBV6-5; tentatively, D is TRBD2 (7 bases). V gave up 5 bases and J gave up 1 base, with 14 bases separating them. Per the germline V gene, CDR1 is MNHEY and CDR2 is SVGAGI. The CDR3 length is 15 residues. CDR3 in DNA: TGTGCCAGCAGTCCCTTGGGAGGGGGCCAAGAGACCCAGTACTTC. Residues: CASSPLGGGQETQYF.

J is TRBJ1-3 and V is TRBV7-9; TRBD1 matches 9 bases. This CDR3 is 15 amino acids long. Losses at the gene ends were 5 bases for V and 0 bases for J; bases not matched to a gene: 2. Germline CDR1 reads SEHNR; CDR2 reads FQNEAQ (reference sequence). This CDR3 reads CASSPQGASGNTIYF. DNA of the CDR3: TGTGCCAGCAGCCCACAGGGGGCCTCTGGAAACACCATATATTTT.

This clonotype was seen ten or more times. This chain uses TRBV15 with TRBJ1-1; maybe TRBD1 (6 bases). In germline, CDR1 is LNHNV, CDR2 YYDKDF (reference sequence). This CDR3 comprises 15 residues. Deletions cut 0 bases from V and 0 bases from J, with 8 bases between. Written as DNA, the CDR3 is TGTGCCACCAGCAGAGACGGACAGATGAACACTGAAGCTTTCTTT. Translating gives CATSRDGQMNTEAFF.

This chain joins TRBV20-1 and TRBJ1-6; D unclear. The CDR3 spans 15 residues. V lost 1 base and J 4 bases, leaving 11 bases between the germline ends. Germline values: CDR1 DFQATT, CDR2 SNEGSKA (reference sequence). The CDR3 is CSARGVSEYNSPLHF. Here the CDR3 DNA reads TGCAGTGCTAGAGGCGTCAGCGAGTATAATTCACCCCTCCACTTT.

This chain joins TRBV3-1 and TRBJ2-7; D is perhaps TRBD2 (6 bases). The CDR3 sequence is 15 residues long. Germline V gene lookup returns CDR1 LGHDT and CDR2 YNNKEL (reference sequence). V was shortened by 3 bases and J by 3 bases, with 15 bases between the two germline ends. CDR3 DNA: TGTGCCAGCAGCCAGGGCGGGACGGGATACTACGAGCAGTACTTC. Translating it yields CASSQGGTGYYEQYF.

Remarks on this clonotype: One junction end disagrees with the germline gene, perhaps due to a read error. This chain connects TRBV24-1 to TRBJ1-2; 10 nucleotides match TRBD1. Germline lookup yields CDR1 KGHDR and CDR2 SFDVKD. This CDR3 is built from 15 residues. CDR3 amino acids: CAISALTGGRYGYTF. In nucleotides, the CDR3 is TGTGCCATCAGTGCACTGACAGGGGGCCGCTATGGCTACACCTTC.

This clonotype was detected only a few times. The CDR3 region has the DNA TGTGCCAGCTCACCTTGGGGGAACACTGAAGCTTTCTTT. This sequence encodes CASSPWGNTEAFF. The V gene is TRBV14, the J gene TRBJ1-1, with D uncertain. Trimming left V 8 bases short and J 1 base short, with 11 bases between. The CDR3 consists of 13 residues. CDR1 is SGHDN, CDR2 FVKESK, per germline.

The V gene is TRBV2, the J gene TRBJ1-5, with TRBD1 matching 7 bases. There are 13 residues in the CDR3. The V segment lost 6 bases and the J segment 8 bases; nucleotides outside the gene matches: 7. Germline CDR1 and CDR2: SNHLY and FYNNEI. In DNA, the CDR3 is TGTGCCAGCAGACGGACAGGTATCGAGCCCCAGCATTTT. Its translation: CASRRTGIEPQHF.

In this sample, this clonotype turned up a few times. The J gene is TRBJ1-5, the V gene TRBV28; D not resolved. Looked up from germline, CDR1 is MDHEN and CDR2 is SYDVKM. The CDR3 extends over 13 amino acids. V was shortened by 1 base and J by 6 bases, with 7 bases between the two germline ends. CDR3 sequence reads: CASSLSIRQPQHF. CDR3 nucleotide sequence: TGTGCCAGCAGTTTATCAATACGTCAGCCCCAGCATTTT.

The rearrangement links TRBV11-2 to TRBJ1-5; 7 positions agree with TRBD1. The CDR3 has 15 residues. Trimming at V came to 5 bases and at J to 5 bases, leaving 9 bases not matched to a gene. Germline assignment: CDR1 SGHAT and CDR2 FQNNGV. The CDR3 protein is CASSGDRGLDQPQHF. The CDR3 DNA sequence: TGTGCCAGCAGCGGGGACAGAGGGCTGGATCAGCCCCAGCATTTT.

The chain links TRBV2 to TRBJ2-5; D uncertain. The CDR3 consists of 13 residues. The V gene lost 5 bases and the J gene lost 5 bases, with 12 bases spanning the gap. Germline lookup yields CDR1 SNHLY and CDR2 FYNNEI. Here the CDR3 DNA reads TGTGCCAGCAGTATATCACTTCGGGAGACCCAGTACTTC. The encoded protein is CASSISLRETQYF.

This clonotype appeared many times. The chain has TRBV10-3 and TRBJ1-5; unclear D gene. Germline CDR1 and CDR2: ENHRY and SYGVKD. Between the trimmed V and J ends, which lost 0 bases and 6 bases, there was a span of 3 bases. The CDR3 consists of 12 residues. The CDR3 sequence is CAISESAQPQHF. Here the CDR3 DNA reads TGTGCCATCAGTGAGTCGGCTCAGCCCCAGCATTTT.

The DNA of the CDR3 is TGCAGTGCCAACCCACCAGAGGGCGGCTTCTATGGCTACACCTTC. It translates to CSANPPEGGFYGYTF. The chain has TRBV20-1 and TRBJ1-2; D uncertain. Germline V gene data show CDR1 as DFQATT and CDR2 as SNEGSKA (reference sequence). The CDR3 runs 15 residues. Trimming took 6 bases from V and 4 from J, leaving 21 bases between them.

This clonotype was seen only a few times. This rearrangement joins TRBV7-2 to TRBJ1-1; maybe TRBD1 (5 bases). V lost 5 bases and J lost 8, with 15 bases in between. From germline, CDR1 is SGHTA and CDR2 FQGNSA. The CDR3 covers 13 residues. CDR3 bases: TGTGCCAGCAGCCAAGGGGCATGGAGGGAAGCTTTCTTT. Amino acids: CASSQGAWREAFF. The full variable domain, in which reference TRBV7-2 and TRBJ1-1 provide the parts outside the CDR3, is GAGVSQSPSNKVTEKGKDVELRCDPISGHTALYWYRQSLGQGLEFLIYFQGNSAPDKSGLPSDRFSAERTGGSVSTLTIQRTQQEDSAVYLCASSQGAWREAFFGQGTRLTVV.

The rearrangement joins TRBV7-9 to TRBJ1-1; 11 positions agree with TRBD1. The CDR3 runs 15 residues. With V trimmed by 2 bases and J by 3 bases, 2 bases remained unmatched. Per the germline V gene, CDR1 is SEHNR and CDR2 is FQNEAQ (reference sequence). DNA for the CDR3: TGTGCCAGCAGCTTATTGGACAGGGGGCACACTGAAGCTTTCTTT. Amino acids: CASSLLDRGHTEAFF.

The chain joins TRBV5-1 to TRBJ1-4; D gene unclear. V lost 1 base and J lost 1, with 11 bases in between. This CDR3 has 16 amino acids. Germline V CDR1 and CDR2: SGHRS, YFSETQ. The CDR3 DNA is TGCGCCAGCAGCTTGTTGCCGTCACAAACTAATGAAAAACTGTTTTTT. Residues: CASSLLPSQTNEKLFF.

A remark on this clonotype: A clone one base away is much larger, so this may be a read error. The chain has TRBV29-1 and TRBJ2-5; TRBD1 might be the D (5 bases). Germline CDR1 reads SQVTM; CDR2 reads ANQGSEA. The CDR3 contains 12 residues. The V end was cut by 3 bases, the J end by 5 bases, with 10 bases between. CDR3 sequence (DNA): TGCAGCGTTGATCAGGGTACGGAGACCCAGTACTTC. Protein: CSVDQGTETQYF.

This clonotype was found a few times. The gene calls are TRBV11-1 and TRBJ1-2; 7 bases line up with TRBD1. Per germline, CDR1 SGHAT and CDR2 FQDESV (reference sequence). This CDR3 is 16 amino acids long. With V trimmed by 5 bases and J by 4 bases, 13 bases remained unmatched. The CDR3 DNA is TGTGCCAGCAGCCCAGGGACAGCACCCGCTCTCTATGGCTACACCTTC. The encoded protein is CASSPGTAPALYGYTF.

This clonotype came up a few times. The chain has TRBV19 and TRBJ1-5; 7 bases agree with TRBD1. The CDR3 spans 16 residues. The V gene's germline CDR1 is LNHDA and CDR2 SQIVND (reference sequence). V dropped 3 bases and J dropped 0; count of bases not matched to a gene: 5. The CDR3 region has the DNA TGTGCCAGTAGTATGGGACAGACTTATAGCAATCAGCCCCAGCATTTT. It encodes CASSMGQTYSNQPQHF.

The table lists this clonotype with many counts. The rearrangement links TRBV7-9 to TRBJ1-1; weak D call: TRBD1 (6 bases). The CDR3 sequence is 14 residues long. V lost 5 bases and J lost 1, with 11 bases in between. Germline-derived CDR1 and CDR2 are SEHNR and FQNEAQ (reference sequence). The CDR3 DNA reads as TGTGCCAGCAGCATTGCGACAGGGAACACTGAAGCTTTCTTT. Amino acid sequence: CASSIATGNTEAFF. The complete variable domain, with remaining parts taken from reference TRBV7-9 and TRBJ1-1, reads DTGVSQNPRHKITKRGQNVTFRCDPISEHNRLYWYRQTLGQGPEFLTYFQNEAQLEKSRLLSDRFSAERPKGSFSTLEIQRTEQGDSAMYLCASSIATGNTEAFFGQGTRLTVV.

This clonotype was counted only a few times. V and J are TRBV10-3 and TRBJ2-7; 7 bases fit TRBD1. The trim removed 10 bases at V and 0 bases at J, leaving 6 bases unmatched. This CDR3 contains 13 residues. Germline-derived CDR1 and CDR2 are ENHRY and SYGVKD. The CDR3 spells CATLNRGSYEQYF. The CDR3 DNA sequence: TGTGCCACCTTAAACAGGGGCTCCTACGAGCAGTACTTC.

The chain employs TRBV6-2 or TRBV6-3 and TRBJ1-6; the D gene is possibly TRBD1 (6 bases). Trimming removed 4 bases at V and 8 bases at J, with 12 bases between. This CDR3 contains 14 residues. The germline V gene encodes CDR1 MNHEY and CDR2 SVGEGT. This CDR3 reads CASSSTGLDSPLHF. CDR3 in DNA: TGTGCCAGCAGTTCTACAGGGTTAGATTCACCCCTCCACTTT.

Ten or more counts support this clonotype. The rearrangement uses TRBV11-1 and TRBJ2-7; 7 nucleotides match TRBD2. Trimming removed 5 bases from V and 5 bases from J; junction bases left unmatched: 3. The CDR3 length is 12 residues. In germline, CDR1 is SGHAT, CDR2 FQDESV (reference sequence). CDR3 in DNA: TGTGCCAGCAGCCCGAGCGGGGACGAGCAGTACTTC. This encodes CASSPSGDEQYF.